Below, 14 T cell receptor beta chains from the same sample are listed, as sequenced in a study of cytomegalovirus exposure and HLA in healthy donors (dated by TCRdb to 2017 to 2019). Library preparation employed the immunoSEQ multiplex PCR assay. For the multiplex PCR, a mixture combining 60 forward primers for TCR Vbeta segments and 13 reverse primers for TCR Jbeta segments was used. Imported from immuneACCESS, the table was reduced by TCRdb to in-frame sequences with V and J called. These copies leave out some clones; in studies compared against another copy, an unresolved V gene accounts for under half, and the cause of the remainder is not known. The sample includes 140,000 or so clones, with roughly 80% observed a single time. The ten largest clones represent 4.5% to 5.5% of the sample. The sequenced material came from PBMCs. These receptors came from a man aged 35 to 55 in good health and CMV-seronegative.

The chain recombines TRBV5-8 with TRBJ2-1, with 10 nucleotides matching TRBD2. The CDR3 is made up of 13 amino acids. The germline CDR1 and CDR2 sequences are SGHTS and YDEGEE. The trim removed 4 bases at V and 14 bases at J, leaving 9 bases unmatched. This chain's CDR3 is CASSRASSGGEFF. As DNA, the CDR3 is TGTGCCAGCAGCCGAGCTTCTAGCGGGGGAGAGTTCTTC. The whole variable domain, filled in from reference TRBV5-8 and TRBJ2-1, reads EAGVTQSPTHLIKTRGQQATLRCSPISGHTSVYWYQQALGLGLQFLLWYDEGEERNRGNFPPRFSGRQFPNYSSELNVNALELEDSALYLCASSRASSGGEFFGPGTRLTVL.

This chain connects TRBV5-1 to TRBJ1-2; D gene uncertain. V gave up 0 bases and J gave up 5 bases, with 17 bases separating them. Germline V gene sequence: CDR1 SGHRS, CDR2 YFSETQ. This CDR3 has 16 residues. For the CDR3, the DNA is TGCGCCAGCAGCTTGGTAACGGGAGATCCGTTATATGGCTACACCTTC. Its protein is CASSLVTGDPLYGYTF.

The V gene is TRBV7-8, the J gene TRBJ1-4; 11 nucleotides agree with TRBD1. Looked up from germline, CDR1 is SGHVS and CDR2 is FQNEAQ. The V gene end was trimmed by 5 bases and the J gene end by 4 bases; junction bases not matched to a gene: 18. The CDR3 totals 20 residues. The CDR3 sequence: CASSTVPHGQGAPNNEKLFF. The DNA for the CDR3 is TGTGCCAGCAGCACCGTTCCCCACGGACAGGGGGCGCCTAATAATGAAAAACTGTTTTTT.

The CDR3 coding sequence is TGTGCCAGCAGTTTCGACAGGGTCGCCTACGAGCAGTACTTC. Amino acids: CASSFDRVAYEQYF. The chain links TRBV27 to TRBJ2-7; TRBD1 agrees at 7 bases. CDR3 length: 14 amino acids. The V gene's germline CDR1 is MNHEY and CDR2 SMNVEV (reference sequence). V gave up 3 bases and J gave up 2 bases; unmatched junction bases: 4.

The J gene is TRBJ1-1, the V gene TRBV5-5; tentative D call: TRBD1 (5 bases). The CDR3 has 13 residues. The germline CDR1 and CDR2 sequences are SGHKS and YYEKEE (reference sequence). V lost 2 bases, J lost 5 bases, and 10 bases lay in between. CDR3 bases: TGTGCCAGCAGCTTTTCAGGGAGGACTGAAGCTTTCTTT. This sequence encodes CASSFSGRTEAFF.

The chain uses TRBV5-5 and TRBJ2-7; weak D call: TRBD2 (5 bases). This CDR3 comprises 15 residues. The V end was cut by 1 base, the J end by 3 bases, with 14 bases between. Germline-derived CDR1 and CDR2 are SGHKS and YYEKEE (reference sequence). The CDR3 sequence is CASSLSGDRLYEQYF. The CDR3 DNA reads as TGTGCCAGCAGCTTGTCCGGGGATCGGCTCTACGAGCAGTACTTC.

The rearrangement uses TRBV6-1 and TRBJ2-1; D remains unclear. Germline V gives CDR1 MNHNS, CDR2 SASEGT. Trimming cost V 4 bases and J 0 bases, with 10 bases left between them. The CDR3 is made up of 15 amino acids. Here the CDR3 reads CASSGYRSSYNEQFF. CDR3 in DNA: TGTGCCAGCAGTGGTTACAGAAGCTCCTACAATGAGCAGTTCTTC.

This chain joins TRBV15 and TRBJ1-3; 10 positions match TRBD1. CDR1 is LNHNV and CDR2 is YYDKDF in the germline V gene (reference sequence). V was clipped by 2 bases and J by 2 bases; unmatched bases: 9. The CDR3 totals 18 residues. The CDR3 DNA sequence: TGTGCCACCAGCAGACCCATGACAGGGGGCACAGCTGGAAACACCATATATTTT. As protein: CATSRPMTGGTAGNTIYF.

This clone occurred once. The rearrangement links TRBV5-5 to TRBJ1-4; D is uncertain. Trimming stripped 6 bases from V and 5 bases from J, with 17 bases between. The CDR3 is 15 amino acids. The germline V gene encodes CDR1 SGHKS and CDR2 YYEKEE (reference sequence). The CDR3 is CASTQTGGANEKLFF. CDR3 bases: TGTGCCAGCACCCAAACGGGAGGTGCAAATGAAAAACTGTTTTTT.

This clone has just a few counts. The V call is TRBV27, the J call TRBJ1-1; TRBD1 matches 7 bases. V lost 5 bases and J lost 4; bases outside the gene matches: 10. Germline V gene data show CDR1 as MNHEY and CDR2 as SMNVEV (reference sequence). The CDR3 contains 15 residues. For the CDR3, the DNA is TGTGCCAGCAGTCCACAGGGGTCCTCACGCACTGAAGCTTTCTTT. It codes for CASSPQGSSRTEAFF.

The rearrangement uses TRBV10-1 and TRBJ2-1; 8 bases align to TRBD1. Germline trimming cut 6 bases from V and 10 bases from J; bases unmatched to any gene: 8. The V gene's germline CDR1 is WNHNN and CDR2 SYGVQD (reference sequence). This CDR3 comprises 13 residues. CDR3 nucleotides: TGCGCCAGCAGGCGGGCAGGGGGCGAGGAGCAGTTCTTC. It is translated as CASRRAGGEEQFF.

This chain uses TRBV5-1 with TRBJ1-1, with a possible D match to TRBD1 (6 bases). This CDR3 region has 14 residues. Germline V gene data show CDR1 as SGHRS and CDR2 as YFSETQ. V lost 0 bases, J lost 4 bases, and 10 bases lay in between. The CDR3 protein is CASSLDTGSTEAFF. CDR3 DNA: TGCGCCAGCAGCTTGGATACAGGGAGCACTGAAGCTTTCTTT.

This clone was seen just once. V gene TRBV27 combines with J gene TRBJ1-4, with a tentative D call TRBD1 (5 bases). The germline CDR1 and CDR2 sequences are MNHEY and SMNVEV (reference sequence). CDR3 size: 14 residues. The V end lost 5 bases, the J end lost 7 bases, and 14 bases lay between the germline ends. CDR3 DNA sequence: TGTGCCAGCAGTCGTGCAGGGATCGGTGAAAAACTGTTTTTT. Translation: CASSRAGIGEKLFF.

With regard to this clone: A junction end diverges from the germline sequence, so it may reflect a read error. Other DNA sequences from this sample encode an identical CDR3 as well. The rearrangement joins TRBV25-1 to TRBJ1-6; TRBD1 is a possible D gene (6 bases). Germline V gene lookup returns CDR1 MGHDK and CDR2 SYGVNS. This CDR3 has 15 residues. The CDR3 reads CASSEEQGYNSPLHF. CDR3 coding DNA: TGTGCCAGCAGTGAAGAGCAGGGGTATAATTCCCCCCTCCACTTT.